These 16 T cell receptor beta chains originate from one sample sequenced in a study of glioma-infiltrating T cells after dendritic cell vaccination. Sequencing was performed with immunoSEQ multiplex PCR; in TCRdb, only in-frame clones are kept and a portion is missing. The sample has 91,000 or so clones; 75% to 90% are singletons. Time point specified: after dendritic cell vaccination, including at tumor progression/relapse. The source was blood, collected after dendritic cell vaccination. The receptors come from a human donor with glioblastoma.

In its sample, this clone was seen a few times. J is TRBJ1-1 and V is TRBV5-1; no definite D call. Germline V gene sequence: CDR1 SGHRS, CDR2 YFSETQ. This CDR3 contains 14 residues. The V and J ends lost 4 bases and 2 bases respectively, with 12 bases between them. The CDR3 DNA reads as TGCGCCAGCAGCCGAGGGCAGTTCAACACTGAAGCTTTCTTT. It specifies CASSRGQFNTEAFF.

The V gene is TRBV5-1, the J gene TRBJ2-7; TRBD2 matches at 8 bases. The CDR3 runs 14 residues. In germline, CDR1 is SGHRS, CDR2 YFSETQ. With 4 bases clipped from V and 5 bases from J, the junction kept 8 bases outside the gene matches. CDR3 protein: CASSRGLDGNEQYF. The CDR3 coding sequence is TGCGCCAGCAGCCGGGGACTAGACGGGAACGAGCAGTACTTC.

J is TRBJ2-5 and V is TRBV9; no reliable D call. Germline CDR1 and CDR2: SGDLS and YYNGEE. This CDR3 is 14 amino acids long. The V end lost 0 bases, the J end lost 8 bases, and 14 bases lay between the germline ends. CDR3 sequence reads: CASSVGLEQSTQYF. The DNA for the CDR3 is TGTGCCAGCAGCGTAGGACTGGAGCAATCTACCCAGTACTTC.

This clone occurred once. The chain couples TRBV6-6 to TRBJ2-1; D is perhaps TRBD2 (6 bases). The CDR3 extends over 16 amino acids. Germline V gene lookup returns CDR1 MNHNY and CDR2 SVGAGI (reference sequence). Trimming left V 0 bases short and J 3 bases short, with 12 bases between. In DNA form, the CDR3 reads TGTGCCAGCAGTTACTCTCAGGGAGGCTACTACAATGAGCAGTTCTTC. It is translated as CASSYSQGGYYNEQFF.

The chain joins TRBV5-1 to TRBJ2-3, with 13 nucleotides matching TRBD2. Per germline, CDR1 SGHRS and CDR2 YFSETQ. The CDR3 loop spans 17 amino acids. The junction had 4 bases not matched to a gene; V was cut back by 2 bases and J by 1 base. The CDR3 spells CASSFRLAGGRTDTQYF. For the CDR3, the DNA is TGCGCCAGCAGCTTTCGACTAGCGGGGGGTCGCACAGATACGCAGTATTTT.

V is TRBV2 and J is TRBJ2-7, with TRBD1 identical over 7 bases. Per the germline V gene, CDR1 is SNHLY and CDR2 is FYNNEI. The CDR3 length is 14 residues. With V trimmed by 6 bases and J by 1 base, 6 bases remained unmatched. Here the CDR3 reads CASSRDRTSYEQYF. CDR3 bases: TGTGCCAGCAGCCGGGACAGAACTTCCTACGAGCAGTACTTC.

This clone was seen once. V usage is TRBV29-1 and J usage is TRBJ2-1; 10 bases align to TRBD2. The CDR3 totals 14 residues. Germline values: CDR1 SQVTM, CDR2 ANQGSEA. The V gene end was trimmed by 7 bases and the J gene end by 4 bases; junction bases not matched to a gene: 7. The CDR3: CSGLAGGIYNEQFF. In DNA, the CDR3 is TGCAGCGGATTAGCGGGGGGCATATACAATGAGCAGTTCTTC.

This clone showed up just once. The chain carries TRBV5-1 and TRBJ2-1; D is uncertain. The V end was cut by 1 base, the J end by 3 bases, with 11 bases between. Germline assignment: CDR1 SGHRS and CDR2 YFSETQ. This CDR3 has 15 residues. CDR3 sequence: CASSLTAASYNEQFF. The CDR3 nucleotides read TGCGCCAGCAGCTTGACGGCGGCGAGCTACAATGAGCAGTTCTTC.

The chain couples TRBV15 to TRBJ2-2; D gene ambiguous. Per the germline V gene, CDR1 is LNHNV and CDR2 is YYDKDF (reference sequence). The V end lost 0 bases, the J end lost 1 base, and 9 bases lay between the germline ends. This CDR3 is 16 amino acids long. The CDR3 region is CATSRDWKRNTGELFF. The CDR3 bases are TGTGCCACCAGCAGAGATTGGAAGCGGAACACCGGGGAGCTGTTTTTT. Drawing the rest from reference TRBV15 and TRBJ2-2, the complete variable domain is DAMVIQNPRYQVTQFGKPVTLSCSQTLNHNVMYWYQQKSSQAPKLLFHYYDKDFNNEADTPDNFQSRRPNTSFCFLDIRSPGLGDTAMYLCATSRDWKRNTGELFFGEGSRLTVL.

This chain uses TRBV4-1 with TRBJ1-1; 7 bases align to TRBD1. CDR3 length: 14 residues. Unmatched junction bases numbered 5, after V lost 3 bases and J lost 4 bases. CDR1 and CDR2 from the germline V gene are MGHRA and YSYEKL. As DNA, the CDR3 is TGCGCCAGCAGCCATTCAGGGGGGCCCACTGAAGCTTTCTTT. This translates into CASSHSGGPTEAFF.

This chain links TRBV6-5 with TRBJ1-2; no reliable D call. Trimming took 0 bases from V and 3 from J, leaving 8 bases between them. This CDR3 contains 14 residues. Germline V lookup: CDR1 MNHEY, CDR2 SVGAGI. In nucleotides, the CDR3 is TGTGCCAGCAGTTACTCGGGCAGCTACTATGGCTACACCTTC. Translating gives CASSYSGSYYGYTF.

The gene calls are TRBV19 and TRBJ1-1; D may be TRBD1 (5 bases). From germline, CDR1 is LNHDA and CDR2 SQIVND (reference sequence). V lost 4 bases and J 2 bases, leaving 11 bases between the germline ends. The CDR3 loop spans 14 amino acids. DNA for the CDR3: TGTGCCAGTAGTAAGGAACGGACAAACACTGAAGCTTTCTTT. Translation: CASSKERTNTEAFF.

This clone was seen only a few times. The J gene is TRBJ2-2, the V gene TRBV10-3, with TRBD2 identical over 7 bases. This CDR3 is built from 20 residues. In germline, CDR1 is ENHRY, CDR2 SYGVKD. Trimming cost V 0 bases and J 0 bases; bases outside gene matches: 13. This CDR3 is CAISESMVLIAGPNTGELFF. The DNA for the CDR3 is TGTGCCATCAGTGAGTCGATGGTTTTGATAGCGGGCCCGAACACCGGGGAGCTGTTTTTT.

The chain couples TRBV7-8 to TRBJ2-3; tentatively, D is TRBD2 (5 bases). V lost 1 base, J lost 0 bases, and 17 bases lay in between. Germline V gene sequence: CDR1 SGHVS, CDR2 FQNEAQ. The length of the CDR3 is 18 residues. CDR3 region: CASSLGYSGLSSTDTQYF. As DNA, the CDR3 is TGTGCCAGCAGCTTAGGGTACTCCGGACTCAGTAGCACAGATACGCAGTATTTT.

This chain connects TRBV5-1 to TRBJ2-6, with TRBD1 identical over 9 bases. CDR1 and CDR2 (germline): SGHRS, YFSETQ. The CDR3 is made up of 19 amino acids. The ends lost 3 bases at V and 0 bases at J; junction bases unmatched: 10. This CDR3 reads CASSSTGGAGLSGANVLTF. In nucleotides, the CDR3 is TGCGCCAGCAGCTCAACAGGGGGCGCCGGGCTCTCTGGGGCCAACGTCCTGACTTTC. Combining the CDR3 with reference TRBV5-1 and TRBJ2-6 gives the whole variable domain KAGVTQTPRYLIKTRGQQVTLSCSPISGHRSVSWYQQTPGQGLQFLFEYFSETQRNKGNFPGRFSGRQFSNSRSEMNVSTLELGDSALYLCASSSTGGAGLSGANVLTFGAGSRLTVL.

The J gene is TRBJ1-1, the V gene TRBV7-9, with D maybe TRBD1 (5 bases). Germline V gene sequence: CDR1 SEHNR, CDR2 FQNEAQ (reference sequence). Deletions cut 3 bases from V and 4 bases from J, with 12 bases between. CDR3 size: 14 residues. CDR3 nucleotide sequence: TGTGCCAGCAGCTTTTCCCAGGGTGGCACTGAAGCTTTCTTT. Protein product: CASSFSQGGTEAFF. Drawing the rest from reference TRBV7-9 and TRBJ1-1, the complete variable domain is DTGVSQNPRHKITKRGQNVTFRCDPISEHNRLYWYRQTLGQGPEFLTYFQNEAQLEKSRLLSDRFSAERPKGSFSTLEIQRTEQGDSAMYLCASSFSQGGTEAFFGQGTRLTVV.